This TCR beta chain was found in a study of blood T cells in healthy people across ages. This clonotype was seen only a few times. Germline V gives CDR1 MNHNS, CDR2 SASEGT. V was clipped by 2 bases and J by 15 bases, with 14 bases between them. The CDR3 is 12 residues long. Primed by a sample-barcoded 5' primer and a J-beta primer mix, a second PCR proceeded for about 7 to 11 cycles. TCRdb reanalysed the 5' RACE reads using MiXCR and keeps one entry per CDR3 protein. Of about 780,000 distinct CDR3 sequences in the sample, 25% to 30% are singletons; the top ten hold around 2.9%. These data are also associated with another study on T cells of mothers and their children. From that study: Healthy Caucasian mothers, a few in number, and their six children were the donors.

Specimen: blood. The TCR was taken from a boy younger than 18 in good health. The V call is TRBV6-1, the J call TRBJ2-1; no firm D call. The CDR3 reads CASSESGVPPFF. DNA for the CDR3: TGTGCCAGCAGTGAATCCGGCGTTCCTCCGTTCTTC.